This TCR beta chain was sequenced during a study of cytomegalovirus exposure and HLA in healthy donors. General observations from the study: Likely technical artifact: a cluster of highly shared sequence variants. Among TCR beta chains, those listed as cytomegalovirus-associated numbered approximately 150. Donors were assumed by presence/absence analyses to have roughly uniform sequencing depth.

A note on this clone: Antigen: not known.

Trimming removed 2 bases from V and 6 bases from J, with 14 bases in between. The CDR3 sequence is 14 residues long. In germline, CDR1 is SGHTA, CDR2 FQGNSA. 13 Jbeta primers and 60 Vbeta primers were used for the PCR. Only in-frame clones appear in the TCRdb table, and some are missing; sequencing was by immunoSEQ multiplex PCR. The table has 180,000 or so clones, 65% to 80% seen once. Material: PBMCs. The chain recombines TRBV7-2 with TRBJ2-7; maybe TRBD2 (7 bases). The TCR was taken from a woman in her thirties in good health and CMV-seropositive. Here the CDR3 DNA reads TGTGCCAGCAGCTTAATACAGGGAGGGAGCGAGCAGTACTTC. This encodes CASSLIQGGSEQYF.